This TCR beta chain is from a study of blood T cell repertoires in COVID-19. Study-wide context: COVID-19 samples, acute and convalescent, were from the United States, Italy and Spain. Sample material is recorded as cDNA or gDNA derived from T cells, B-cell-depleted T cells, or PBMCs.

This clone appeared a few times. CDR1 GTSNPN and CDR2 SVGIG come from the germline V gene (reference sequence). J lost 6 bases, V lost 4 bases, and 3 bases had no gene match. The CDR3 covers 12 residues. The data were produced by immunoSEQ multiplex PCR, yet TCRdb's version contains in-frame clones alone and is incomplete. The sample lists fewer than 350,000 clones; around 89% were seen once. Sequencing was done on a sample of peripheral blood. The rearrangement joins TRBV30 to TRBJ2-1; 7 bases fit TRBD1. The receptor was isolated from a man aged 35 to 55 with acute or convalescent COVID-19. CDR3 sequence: CAWMGTVNEQFF. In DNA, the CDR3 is TGTGCCTGGATGGGGACAGTCAATGAGCAGTTCTTC.